This TCR beta chain was profiled in a study of blood T cell repertoires in COVID-19. Cohort allocation depended upon clinical history that participants reported. This table comes from immunoSEQ multiplex PCR, and its TCRdb copy is limited to in-frame clones, with some not included. The data show roughly 520,000 clones, 85% to 90% seen once. Trimming cost V 7 bases and J 0 bases, with 16 bases left between them. This CDR3 spans 15 amino acids. Germline CDR1 reads MNHEY; CDR2 reads SMNVEV (reference sequence). The chain joins TRBV27 to TRBJ2-7; a weak D match, TRBD1 (6 bases). What was sequenced was PBMCs or T cells enriched from blood (not recorded which). This TCR came from a woman in her 40s who had recovered from COVID-19. As DNA, the CDR3 is TGTGCCAGCACCTCTAACACGGACAGCTCCTACGAGCAGTACTTC. Translated, it gives CASTSNTDSSYEQYF.